This TCR beta chain came from a study of OX40 agonist ivuxolimab in advanced cancers. Study context: Three patients had partial responses: one hepatocellular carcinoma, two cutaneous melanoma.

This CDR3 is 13 amino acids long. Germline CDR1 is SEHNR and CDR2 is FQNEAQ (reference sequence). V dropped 5 bases and J dropped 5; count of bases not matched to a gene: 4. General study findings and limits: Antigens targeted by the expanded peripheral T cells were not determined. On average, CD8+ T cells had more expanded clones than CD4+.

Regarding this clone: Its antigen is not identified.

Sequenced by immunoSEQ multiplex PCR; TCRdb stores in-frame clones only, minus some. The sample includes around 150,000 clones, about 92% of them seen just once. The study sampled blood at baseline, cycle 4 day 1, and cycle 7 day 1. Sequences were derived from CD4+ or CD8+ T cells sorted from blood, sampled in a trial of the OX40 agonist ivuxolimab. The TCR sequence derives from an adult with an advanced solid tumor such as melanoma, head and neck, liver or kidney cancer. The J gene is TRBJ2-7, the V gene TRBV7-9, with 9 bases aligning to TRBD2. The CDR3, as DNA: TGTGCCAGCAGCCAAAGGACTAGCGACGAGCAGTACTTC. Amino acid sequence: CASSQRTSDEQYF.